This entry describes one T cell receptor (beta chain). Its antigen is undetermined. Germline assignment: CDR1 SGHRS and CDR2 YFSETQ. CDR3 length equals 18 residues. V was clipped by 0 bases and J by 4 bases; unmatched bases: 12. The data belong to a study of Ad26.COV2.S vaccination and SARS-CoV-2 variants. Study-level results: Placebo recipients trailed vaccine recipients in spike-specific TCR breadth.

Only in-frame clones appear in the TCRdb table, and some are missing; sequencing was by immunoSEQ multiplex PCR. Of some 180,000 clones listed, approximately 90% are singletons. This material consisted of peripheral blood, taken after recovery from COVID-19. The TCR comes from a human donor who had recovered from COVID-19. The gene calls are TRBV5-1 and TRBJ1-1, with 10 bases aligning to TRBD1. The DNA for the CDR3 is TGCGCCAGCAGCTTGGGTTTGGACAGGGGGGTCCGAGGCACTGAAGCTTTCTTT. Translating it yields CASSLGLDRGVRGTEAFF.